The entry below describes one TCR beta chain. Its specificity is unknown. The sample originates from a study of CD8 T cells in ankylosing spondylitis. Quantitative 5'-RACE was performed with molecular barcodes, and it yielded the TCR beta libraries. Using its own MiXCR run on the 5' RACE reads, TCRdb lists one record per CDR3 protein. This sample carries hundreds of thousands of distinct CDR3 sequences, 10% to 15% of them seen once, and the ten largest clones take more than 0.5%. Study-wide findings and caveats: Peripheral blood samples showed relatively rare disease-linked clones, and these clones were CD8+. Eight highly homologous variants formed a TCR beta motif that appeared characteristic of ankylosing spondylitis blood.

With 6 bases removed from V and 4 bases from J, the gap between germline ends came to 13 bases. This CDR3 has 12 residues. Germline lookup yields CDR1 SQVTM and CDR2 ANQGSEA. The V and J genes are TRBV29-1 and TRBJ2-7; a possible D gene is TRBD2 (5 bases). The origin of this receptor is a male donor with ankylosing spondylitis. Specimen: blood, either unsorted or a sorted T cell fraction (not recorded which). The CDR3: CSVARDKYEQYF. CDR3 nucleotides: TGCAGCGTCGCCCGGGATAAGTACGAGCAGTACTTC.